The present T cell receptor (beta chain) was sequenced within a study of PD-1 blockade in mismatch repair-deficient tumors. For the study at large: Enrolled about 2013-2017, patients had progressing, pretreated mismatch repair-deficient cancers of about a dozen types.

Turning to this clone: Its antigen remains unknown.

Profiled with immunoSEQ multiplex PCR; TCRdb holds only in-frame clones, not every one. The sample consists of approximately 120,000 clones, more than 85% of them appearing once. This CDR3 comprises 20 residues. The V gene end was trimmed by 0 bases and the J gene end by 1 base; junction bases not matched to a gene: 11. Germline V CDR1 and CDR2: SGHDN, FVKESK. Overall study results and limits: Tumor-resident clones, often absent from pretreatment blood, expanded after pembrolizumab and then contracted.

Every patient had mismatch repair deficiency by PCR or immunohistochemistry. TCRs were sequenced from a few patients responding to pembrolizumab. This chain links TRBV14 with TRBJ2-3; 12 nucleotides match TRBD2. The source of this sequence is an adult with mismatch repair-deficient cancer. The sequencing here drew on peripheral blood, taken 44 weeks after starting pembrolizumab. The CDR3 DNA sequence: TGTGCCAGCAGCCAAGAGCTGCTAGCGGGAGGGTCGAGGGGCACAGATACGCAGTATTTT. Encoded protein: CASSQELLAGGSRGTDTQYF. Drawing the rest from reference TRBV14 and TRBJ2-3, the complete variable domain is EAGVTQFPSHSVIEKGQTVTLRCDPISGHDNLYWYRRVMGKEIKFLLHFVKESKQDESGMPNNRFLAERTGGTYSTLKVQPAELEDSGVYFCASSQELLAGGSRGTDTQYFGPGTRLTVL.